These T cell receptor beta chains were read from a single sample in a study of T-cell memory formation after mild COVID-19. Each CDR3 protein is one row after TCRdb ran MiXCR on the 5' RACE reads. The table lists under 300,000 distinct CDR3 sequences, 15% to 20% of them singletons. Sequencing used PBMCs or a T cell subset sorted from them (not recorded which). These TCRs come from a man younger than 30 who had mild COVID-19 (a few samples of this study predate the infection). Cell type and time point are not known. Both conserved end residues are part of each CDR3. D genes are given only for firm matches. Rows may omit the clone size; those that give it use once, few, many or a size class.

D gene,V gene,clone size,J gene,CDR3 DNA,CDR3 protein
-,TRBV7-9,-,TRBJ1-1,TGTGCCAGCAGCTATGGGGGGAGGACTGAAGCTTTCTTT,CASSYGGRTEAFF
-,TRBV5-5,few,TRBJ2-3,TGTGCCAGCAGAGACGGTCGTAGCACAGATACGCAGTATTTT,CASRDGRSTDTQYF
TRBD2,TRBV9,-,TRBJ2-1,TGTGCCAGCAGCGTCACTAGCGTAGGAGAGAATGAGCAGTTCTTC,CASSVTSVGENEQFF
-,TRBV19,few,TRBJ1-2,TGTGCCAGCCTTTCCCTTCGACCCGGCTATGGCTACACCTTC,CASLSLRPGYGYTF
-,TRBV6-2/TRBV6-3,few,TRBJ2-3,TGTGCCAGCAGTTACTGGACACCTAGCACAGATACGCAGTATTTT,CASSYWTPSTDTQYF
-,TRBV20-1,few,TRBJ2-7,TGCAGTGCTAGAACAGGGTTTCCCTACGAGCAGTACTTC,CSARTGFPYEQYF
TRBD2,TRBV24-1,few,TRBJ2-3,TGTGCCACCAGTGGTCGCGGGGGGTTCACAGATACGCAGTATTTT,CATSGRGGFTDTQYF
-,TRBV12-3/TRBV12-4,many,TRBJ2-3,TGTGCCAGCAGTCTTCGGGGAGCAGATACGCAGTATTTT,CASSLRGADTQYF
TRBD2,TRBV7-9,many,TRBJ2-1,TGTGCCAGCAGCTCCACTAGCGGGGGCTACAATGAGCAGTTCTTC,CASSSTSGGYNEQFF
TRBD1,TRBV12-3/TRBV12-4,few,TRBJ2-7,TGTGCCAGCAGTTTACGAGGGGGCAACGACGAGCAGTACTTC,CASSLRGGNDEQYF
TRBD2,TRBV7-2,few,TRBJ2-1,TGTGCCAGCAGCTTAGGGACTAGCGGACGTATTGAGCAGTTCTTC,CASSLGTSGRIEQFF
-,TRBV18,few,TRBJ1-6,TGTGCCAGCTCACCTTCCAGGGCTTCTTTCTCACCCCTCCACTTT,CASSPSRASFSPLHF
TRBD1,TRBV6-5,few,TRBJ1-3,TGTGCCAGCAGTTGGGACAGGGGCTCGGCTGGAAACACCATATATTTT,CASSWDRGSAGNTIYF
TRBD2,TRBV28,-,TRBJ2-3,TGTGCCAGCAGTTTACGTGTCAGAGTAGCGGGGGGCACAGATACGCAGTATTTT,CASSLRVRVAGGTDTQYF
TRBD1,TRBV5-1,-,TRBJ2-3,TGCGCCAGCAGCCCGGGACAGGGGCAAGGCTCAGATACGCAGTATTTT,CASSPGQGQGSDTQYF
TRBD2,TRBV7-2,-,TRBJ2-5,TGTGCCAGCAGCTTAGGAGGGACTAGCGGGGTTGAGACCCAGTACTTC,CASSLGGTSGVETQYF
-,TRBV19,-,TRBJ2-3,TGTGCCAGTAGTATGGTGGCGGGCTACACAGATACGCAGTATTTT,CASSMVAGYTDTQYF
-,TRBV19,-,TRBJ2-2,TGTGCCAGTTCGCGGAGCAGCGGGGAGCTGTTTTTT,CASSRSSGELFF
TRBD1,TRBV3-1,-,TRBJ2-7,TGTGCCAGCAGCCAAGAAAGGGGACAGGCCTACGAGCAGTACTTC,CASSQERGQAYEQYF
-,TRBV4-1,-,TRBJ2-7,TGCGCCAGCAGCCAGCAGGGGGGGAGCGAGCAGTACTTC,CASSQQGGSEQYF
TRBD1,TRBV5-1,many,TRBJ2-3,TGCGCCAGCAGCTTGGCGACAGGGGCGGATACGCAGTATTTT,CASSLATGADTQYF
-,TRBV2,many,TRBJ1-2,TGTGCCAGCAGTGAGGGGGGATATGGCTACACCTTC,CASSEGGYGYTF
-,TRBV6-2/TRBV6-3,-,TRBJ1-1,TGTGCCAGCAGTAAGTCGGACAGCTATAGTGAAGCTTTCTTT,CASSKSDSYSEAFF
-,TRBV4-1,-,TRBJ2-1,TGCGCCAGCAGCCAAGTAGACCTCATCTCCTACAATGAGCAGTTCTTC,CASSQVDLISYNEQFF
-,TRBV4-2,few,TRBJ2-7,TGTGCCAGCAGCCAAGAGCTATTCTCGGGTTACGAGCAGTACTTC,CASSQELFSGYEQYF
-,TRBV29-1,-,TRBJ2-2,TGCAGCGTTGTCAGGAACACCGGGGAGCTGTTTTTT,CSVVRNTGELFF
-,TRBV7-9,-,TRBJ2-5,TGTGCCAGCAGCTTAGGTTCGGTCCAAGAGACCCAGTACTTC,CASSLGSVQETQYF
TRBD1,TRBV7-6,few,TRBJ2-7,TGTGCCAGCAGCTCCGGGACAGGGCCCGAGCAGTACTTC,CASSSGTGPEQYF
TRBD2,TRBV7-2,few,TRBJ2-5,TGTGCCAGCAGCTCGTACGGGGGGGAATGGCAGACCCAGTACTTC,CASSSYGGEWQTQYF
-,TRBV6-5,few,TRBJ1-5,TGTGCCAGCAGGAGGACCGGGGTCCAGGGGATTAATCAGCCCCAGCATTTT,CASRRTGVQGINQPQHF
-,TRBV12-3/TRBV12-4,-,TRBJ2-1,TGTGCCAGCAGTGGCTACAAAGAGCAGTTCTTC,CASSGYKEQFF